A single sample is the source of the 19 T cell receptor beta chains below, sequenced in a study of T cell changes during pregnancy in multiple sclerosis. Only in-frame clones appear in the TCRdb table, and some are missing; sequencing was by immunoSEQ multiplex PCR. The table shows more than 55,000 clones, with approximately 90% occurring only once. The sample consisted of peripheral blood, taken after pregnancy. These receptors originate from a female donor in good health, enrolled as a control in a pregnancy study.

The chain links TRBV5-5 to TRBJ2-3; D is ambiguous. From germline, CDR1 is SGHKS and CDR2 YYEKEE (reference sequence). The V and J ends lost 4 bases and 4 bases respectively, with 28 bases between them. This CDR3 contains 19 residues. The CDR3: CASSRSRLGMPPEADTQYF. DNA of the CDR3: TGTGCCAGCAGCCGAAGCCGATTAGGCATGCCGCCCGAGGCAGATACGCAGTATTTT.

The rearrangement uses TRBV7-2 and TRBJ1-1; unclear D gene. Trimming cost V 2 bases and J 3 bases, with 16 bases left between them. This CDR3 is 16 amino acids long. CDR1 and CDR2 (germline): SGHTA, FQGNSA. The CDR3 loop is CASSLYRELGDTEAFF. Here the CDR3 DNA reads TGTGCCAGCAGCTTATATCGGGAACTCGGGGACACTGAAGCTTTCTTT. The full variable domain, in which reference TRBV7-2 and TRBJ1-1 provide the parts outside the CDR3, is GAGVSQSPSNKVTEKGKDVELRCDPISGHTALYWYRQSLGQGLEFLIYFQGNSAPDKSGLPSDRFSAERTGGSVSTLTIQRTQQEDSAVYLCASSLYRELGDTEAFFGQGTRLTVV.

This sequence joins TRBV4-1 and TRBJ1-1, with 7 bases aligning to TRBD1. The germline gives CDR1 MGHRA, CDR2 YSYEKL. This CDR3 spans 12 amino acids. After removal of 8 bases from V and 1 base from J, the junction contained 1 base not matched to a gene. As DNA, the CDR3 is TGCGCCAGCCGGACAGGGAACACTGAAGCTTTCTTT. Its translation: CASRTGNTEAFF.

This rearrangement joins TRBV7-8 to TRBJ2-7, with TRBD2 matching over 13 bases. This CDR3 comprises 16 residues. V was clipped by 1 base and J by 2 bases; unmatched bases: 2. Germline CDR1 reads SGHVS; CDR2 reads FQNEAQ. CDR3: CASSLGTSGSTYEQYF. CDR3 nucleotide sequence: TGTGCCAGCAGCTTAGGGACTAGCGGGAGTACCTACGAGCAGTACTTC. Looking up the rest from reference TRBV7-8 and TRBJ2-7 gives the full variable domain: GAGVSQSPRYKVAKRGQDVALRCDPISGHVSLFWYQQALGQGPEFLTYFQNEAQLDKSGLPSDRFFAERPEGSVSTLKIQRTQQEDSAVYLCASSLGTSGSTYEQYFGPGTRLTVT.

The CDR3 DNA sequence: TGTGCCAGCAGTTTGCCGGGGACTAATGAAAAACTGTTTTTT. Translation: CASSLPGTNEKLFF. J is TRBJ1-4 and V is TRBV28, with unresolved D. CDR1 and CDR2 from the germline V gene are MDHEN and SYDVKM. The ends were cut back, 3 bases at V and 2 bases at J, with 7 bases in the middle. The CDR3 runs 14 residues. Full variable domain (remainder filled in from reference TRBV28 and TRBJ1-4): DVKVTQSSRYLVKRTGEKVFLECVQDMDHENMFWYRQDPGLGLRLIYFSYDVKMKEKGDIPEGYSVSREKKERFSLILESASTNQTSMYLCASSLPGTNEKLFFGSGTQLSVL.

This clone was counted a few times. In DNA, the CDR3 is TGTGCCAGCAGCCCTTTCAGTCAGCCCCAGCATTTT. It codes for CASSPFSQPQHF. The V and J genes are TRBV7-2 and TRBJ1-5; D uncertain. Trimming cost V 5 bases and J 6 bases, with 8 bases left between them. Germline CDR1 SGHTA, CDR2 FQGNSA. There are 12 residues in the CDR3.

The chain joins TRBV13 to TRBJ2-1; D possibly corresponds to TRBD2 (6 bases). CDR3 length equals 15 residues. Trimming pared 4 bases from V and 6 bases from J, leaving 16 bases between. The germline V gene encodes CDR1 PRHDT and CDR2 FYEKMQ (reference sequence). DNA of the CDR3: TGTGCCAGCAGCTCTCGACTAGGGAGAGGCAATGAGCAGTTCTTC. This translates into CASSSRLGRGNEQFF.

The chain carries TRBV7-3 and TRBJ2-2; D gene ambiguous. Per germline, CDR1 SGHTA and CDR2 FQGTGA. V lost 2 bases, J lost 1 base, and 11 bases lay in between. The CDR3 is made up of 16 amino acids. The CDR3 reads CASSLLGRQNTGELFF. The CDR3 DNA reads TGTGCCAGCAGCTTATTGGGCAGGCAGAACACCGGGGAGCTGTTTTTT.

The chain combines TRBV28 with TRBJ2-1; 10 nucleotides line up with TRBD2. The CDR3 consists of 16 residues. Unmatched junction bases numbered 13, after V lost 7 bases and J lost 7 bases. From germline, CDR1 is MDHEN and CDR2 SYDVKM. The CDR3 spells CASIGGGLAGVNEQFF. For the CDR3, the DNA is TGTGCCAGCATCGGCGGTGGGCTAGCGGGAGTAAATGAGCAGTTCTTC. Supplemented by reference TRBV28 and TRBJ2-1, the full variable domain reads DVKVTQSSRYLVKRTGEKVFLECVQDMDHENMFWYRQDPGLGLRLIYFSYDVKMKEKGDIPEGYSVSREKKERFSLILESASTNQTSMYLCASIGGGLAGVNEQFFGPGTRLTVL.

This sequence joins TRBV5-1 and TRBJ2-1, with 14 bases lining up with TRBD2. The CDR3 has 16 amino acids. CDR1 and CDR2 (germline): SGHRS, YFSETQ. J gave up 9 bases and V 5 bases, and 10 bases lay outside the gene matches. In DNA form, the CDR3 reads TGCGCCAGCAGAGTGACTAGCGGGAGGGCCCTCGGTGAGCAGTTCTTC. This translates into CASRVTSGRALGEQFF.

V and J are TRBV11-3 and TRBJ1-2; D uncertain. The CDR3 contains 14 residues. V dropped 5 bases and J dropped 8 bases, with 18 bases sitting between them. CDR1 and CDR2 from the germline V gene are SGHNT and YENEEA. The DNA for the CDR3 is TGTGCCAGCAGCCCCCAGAGCGAGGGTGGCGGCTACACCTTC. It encodes CASSPQSEGGGYTF.

The V call is TRBV6-5, the J call TRBJ1-2; 8 nucleotides line up with TRBD1. Germline CDR1 and CDR2: MNHEY and SVGAGI. The CDR3 has 11 residues. V was pared by 7 bases and J by 7 bases, with 2 bases of the junction left unmatched. The CDR3: CASTGGGGYTF. DNA for the CDR3: TGTGCCAGCACAGGGGGCGGTGGCTACACCTTC.

This chain joins TRBV6-1 and TRBJ1-1; D might be TRBD1 (5 bases). CDR3 length: 15 residues. Trimming stripped 2 bases from V and 1 base from J, with 11 bases between. Germline V gene data show CDR1 as MNHNS and CDR2 as SASEGT. CDR3 sequence: CASSERTTRNTEAFF. The CDR3 bases are TGTGCCAGCAGTGAACGGACAACAAGGAACACTGAAGCTTTCTTT.

The CDR3 is CASSPIKNTEAFF. As DNA, the CDR3 is TGTGCCAGCTCACCAATCAAGAACACTGAAGCTTTCTTT. This rearrangement joins TRBV18 to TRBJ1-1; D not resolved. V gave up 2 bases and J gave up 1 base, with 5 bases separating them. The CDR3 is 13 amino acids. CDR1 and CDR2 (germline): KGHSH, LQKENI.

The V gene is TRBV7-8, the J gene TRBJ2-7, with 7 bases lining up with TRBD1. The germline CDR1 and CDR2 sequences are SGHVS and FQNEAQ. This CDR3 has 14 amino acids. Trimming cost V 1 base and J 3 bases; bases outside gene matches: 3. CDR3 sequence reads: CASSLGDSLYEQYF. For the CDR3, the DNA is TGTGCCAGCAGCTTAGGGGACAGCCTCTACGAGCAGTACTTC.

This chain joins TRBV4-1 and TRBJ2-5; D unresolved. The CDR3 is made up of 16 amino acids. Trimming pared 0 bases from V and 4 bases from J, leaving 15 bases between. Germline loops: CDR1 MGHRA, CDR2 YSYEKL. The CDR3 sequence: CASSQEPWADGETQYF. As DNA, the CDR3 is TGCGCCAGCAGCCAAGAGCCGTGGGCCGACGGAGAGACCCAGTACTTC.

The chain employs TRBV7-3 and TRBJ1-1; 7 bases are shared with TRBD1. V trimming: 4 bases; J trimming: 6 bases; junction bases outside the gene matches: 11. The CDR3 runs to 15 residues. The V gene's germline CDR1 is SGHTA and CDR2 FQGTGA. The chain's CDR3 is CASSSSRGLKAEAFF. CDR3 DNA: TGTGCCAGCAGCTCCTCGAGGGGGCTTAAGGCTGAAGCTTTCTTT.

This sequence joins TRBV30 and TRBJ1-2, with a possible D match to TRBD1 (6 bases). Germline V gene lookup returns CDR1 GTSNPN and CDR2 SVGIG (reference sequence). This CDR3 spans 13 amino acids. The ends were cut back, 0 bases at V and 8 bases at J, with 13 bases in the middle. The CDR3 region is CAWSVSGAGGYTF. The DNA for the CDR3 is TGTGCCTGGAGTGTATCAGGGGCTGGAGGCTACACCTTC.

This clone was observed a single time. The chain recombines TRBV29-1 with TRBJ1-1; 7 positions agree with TRBD1. Germline CDR1 SQVTM, CDR2 ANQGSEA. The CDR3 loop spans 16 amino acids. The junction had 12 bases not matched to a gene; V was cut back by 0 bases and J by 5 bases. The CDR3 nucleotides are TGCAGCGTTGAAGACCTCAGTAGGGGGCGGAAGACTGAAGCTTTCTTT. Protein: CSVEDLSRGRKTEAFF.